The text below deals with one T cell receptor (beta chain). These data belong to a study of blood T cell repertoires in COVID-19. Study as a whole: Acute and convalescent COVID-19 specimens originated in the United States, Italy and Spain. From T cells, B-cell-depleted T cells, or PBMCs came the material, which was cDNA or gDNA.

In the study's own analysis: Quantification of nucleated cells was approximated via reference gene primer amplification. TCRdb's copy holds only in-frame clones and misses some; the assay was immunoSEQ multiplex PCR. V and J calls and clone size follow that table, whereas D and trimming were derived from the DNA. The sample comprises over 100,000 clones, about nine tenths of which are singletons, and around 4.6% rests with the top ten. Germline CDR1 is LGHDT and CDR2 is YNNKEL (reference sequence). The length of the CDR3 is 13 residues. Trimming took off 2 bases at V and 4 bases at J, with 8 bases between the two ends.

This receptor was identified in a man aged 40-49 years with acute or convalescent COVID-19. The source material was peripheral blood. This chain links TRBV3-1 (or the pseudogene TRBV3-2) with TRBJ1-1; no clear D. CDR3: CASSQLLSTEAFF. The CDR3 nucleotides are TGTGCCAGCAGCCAACTCCTTAGCACTGAAGCTTTCTTT.